The clone carrying this T cell receptor beta chain was detected once. Its antigen is unidentified. This CDR3 region has 15 residues. Trimming left V 5 bases short and J 0 bases short, with 10 bases between. Germline values: CDR1 SGHTA, CDR2 FQGTGA. With random hexamers, about 0.45 to 1 ug RNA was reverse transcribed. By means of immunoSEQ multiplex PCR, TCR beta CDR3 spanning 54 Vbeta and 13 Jbeta underwent amplification. In TCRdb, the immunoSEQ multiplex PCR reads were re-called with MiXCR into one record per CDR3 protein. Among about 200,000 distinct CDR3 sequences listed, 91% were seen once. The data were obtained in a study of CD8 T cells in Susac syndrome. Across the whole study: Within the sequenced group of Susac syndrome patients, five or six showed active disease and about eight were in remission.

General observations from the study: Clonal expansion was not observed in the Susac syndrome CD4+ T cell repertoires.

The TCR sequence derives from a human donor with Susac syndrome. The genes are TRBV7-3 and TRBJ2-2, with D unresolved. The sample comprised CD4+ T cells from PBMCs. CDR3 protein: CASSPGSANTGELFF. The CDR3 DNA reads as TGTGCCAGCAGCCCCGGGTCAGCGAACACCGGGGAGCTGTTTTTT.